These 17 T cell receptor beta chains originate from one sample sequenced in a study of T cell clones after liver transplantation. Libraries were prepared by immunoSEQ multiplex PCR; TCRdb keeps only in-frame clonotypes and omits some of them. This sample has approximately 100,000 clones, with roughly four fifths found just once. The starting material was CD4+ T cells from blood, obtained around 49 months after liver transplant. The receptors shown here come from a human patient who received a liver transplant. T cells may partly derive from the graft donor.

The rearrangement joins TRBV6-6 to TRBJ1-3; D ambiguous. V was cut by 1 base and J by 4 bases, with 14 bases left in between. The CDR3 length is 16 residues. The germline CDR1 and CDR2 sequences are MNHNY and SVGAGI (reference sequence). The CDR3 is CASSYLAGAAGNTIYF. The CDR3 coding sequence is TGTGCCAGCAGTTACTTAGCGGGCGCAGCAGGAAACACCATATATTTT.

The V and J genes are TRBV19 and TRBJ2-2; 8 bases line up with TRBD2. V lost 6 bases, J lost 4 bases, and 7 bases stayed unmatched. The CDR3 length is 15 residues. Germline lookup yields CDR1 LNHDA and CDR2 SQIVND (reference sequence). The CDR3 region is CASSQLAVLTGELFF. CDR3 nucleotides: TGTGCCAGTAGCCAACTAGCGGTGCTCACCGGGGAGCTGTTTTTT.

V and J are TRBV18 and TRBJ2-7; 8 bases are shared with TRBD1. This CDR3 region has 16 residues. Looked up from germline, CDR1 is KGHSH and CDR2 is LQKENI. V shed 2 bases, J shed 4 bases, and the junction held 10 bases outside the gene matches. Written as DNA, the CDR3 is TGTGCCAGCTCACCAAGTCGGGACAGGACAGCGTACGAGCAGTACTTC. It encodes CASSPSRDRTAYEQYF.

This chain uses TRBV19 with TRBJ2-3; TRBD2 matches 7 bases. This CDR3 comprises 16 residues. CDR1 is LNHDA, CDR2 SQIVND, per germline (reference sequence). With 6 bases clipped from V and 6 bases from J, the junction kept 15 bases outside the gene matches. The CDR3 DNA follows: TGTGCCAGTAGGTTCGGCGGGGGTCAAGCGTCCGATACGCAGTATTTT. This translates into CASRFGGGQASDTQYF.

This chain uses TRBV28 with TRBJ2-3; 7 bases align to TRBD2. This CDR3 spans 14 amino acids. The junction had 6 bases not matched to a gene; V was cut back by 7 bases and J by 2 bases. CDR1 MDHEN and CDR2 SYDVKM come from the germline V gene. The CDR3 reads CASIPGGSTDTQYF. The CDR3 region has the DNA TGTGCCAGCATACCCGGGGGGTCCACAGATACGCAGTATTTT.

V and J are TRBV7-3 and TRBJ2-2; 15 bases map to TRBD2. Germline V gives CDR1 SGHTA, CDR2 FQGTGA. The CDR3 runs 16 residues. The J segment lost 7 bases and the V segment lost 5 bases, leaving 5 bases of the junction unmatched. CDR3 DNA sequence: TGTGCCAGCAGCCGGACTAGCGGGAGGGTCGACGGGGAGCTGTTTTTT. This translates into CASSRTSGRVDGELFF.

CDR3 amino acids: CASSLYGGSNSPLHF. In DNA form, the CDR3 reads TGTGCCAGCAGTTTGTACGGGGGCAGTAATTCACCCCTCCACTTT. The chain carries TRBV28 and TRBJ1-6; perhaps TRBD1 as D (6 bases). With 3 bases removed from V and 6 bases from J, the gap between germline ends came to 12 bases. The CDR3 is made up of 15 amino acids. CDR1 is MDHEN, CDR2 SYDVKM, per germline.

The CDR3 loop reads CASSPGQTNNSPLHF. The CDR3 DNA sequence: TGTGCCAGCAGCCCCGGACAGACTAATAATTCACCCCTCCACTTT. The chain uses TRBV7-6 and TRBJ1-6; D may be TRBD1 (6 bases). V lost 5 bases and J 5 bases, leaving 13 bases between the germline ends. Germline values: CDR1 SGHVS, CDR2 FNYEAQ. The CDR3 sequence is 15 residues long.

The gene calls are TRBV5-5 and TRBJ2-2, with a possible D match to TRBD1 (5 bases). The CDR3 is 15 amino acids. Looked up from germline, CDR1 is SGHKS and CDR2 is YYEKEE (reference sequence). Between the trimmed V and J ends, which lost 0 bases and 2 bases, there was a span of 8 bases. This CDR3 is CASSLGQINTGELFF. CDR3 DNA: TGTGCCAGCAGCTTGGGACAGATCAACACCGGGGAGCTGTTTTTT.

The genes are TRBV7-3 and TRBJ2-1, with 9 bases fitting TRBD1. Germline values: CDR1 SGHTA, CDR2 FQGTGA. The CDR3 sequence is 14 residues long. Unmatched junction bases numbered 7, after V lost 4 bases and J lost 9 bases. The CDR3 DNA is TGTGCCAGCAGCTCCCTGACAGGGGGGGTTGAGCAGTTCTTC. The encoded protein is CASSSLTGGVEQFF.

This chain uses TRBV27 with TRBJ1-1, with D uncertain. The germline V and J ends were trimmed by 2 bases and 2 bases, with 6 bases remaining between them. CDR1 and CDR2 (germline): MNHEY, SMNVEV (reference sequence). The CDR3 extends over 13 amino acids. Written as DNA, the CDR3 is TGTGCCAGCAGTTTAAACGGCAACACTGAAGCTTTCTTT. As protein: CASSLNGNTEAFF.

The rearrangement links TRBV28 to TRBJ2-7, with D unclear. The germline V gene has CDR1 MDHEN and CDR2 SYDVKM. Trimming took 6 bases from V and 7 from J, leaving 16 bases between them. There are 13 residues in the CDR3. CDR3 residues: CASSPGLAGEQYF. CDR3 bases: TGTGCCAGCAGCCCGGGCCTTGCTGGAGAGCAGTACTTC.

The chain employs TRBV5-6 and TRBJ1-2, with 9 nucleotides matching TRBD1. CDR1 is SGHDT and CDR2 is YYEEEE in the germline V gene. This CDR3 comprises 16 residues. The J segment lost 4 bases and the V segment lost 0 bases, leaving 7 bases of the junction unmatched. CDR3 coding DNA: TGTGCCAGCAGCTTGGACGGACCGGGACAGGGCTATGGCTACACCTTC. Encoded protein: CASSLDGPGQGYGYTF. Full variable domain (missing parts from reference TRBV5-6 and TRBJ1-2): DAGVTQSPTHLIKTRGQQVTLRCSPKSGHDTVSWYQQALGQGPQFIFQYYEEEERQRGNFPDRFSGHQFPNYSSELNVNALLLGDSALYLCASSLDGPGQGYGYTFGSGTRLTVV.

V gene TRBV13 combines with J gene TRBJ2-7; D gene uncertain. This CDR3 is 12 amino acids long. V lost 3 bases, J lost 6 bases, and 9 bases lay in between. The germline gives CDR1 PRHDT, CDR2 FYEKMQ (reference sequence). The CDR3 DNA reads TGTGCCAGCAGCTTCGCCCCGCGCGAGCAGTACTTC. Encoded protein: CASSFAPREQYF.

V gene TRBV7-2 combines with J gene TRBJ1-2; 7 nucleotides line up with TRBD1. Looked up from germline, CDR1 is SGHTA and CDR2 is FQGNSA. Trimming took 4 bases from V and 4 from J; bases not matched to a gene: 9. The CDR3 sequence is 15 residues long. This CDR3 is CASSSGQARAYGYTF. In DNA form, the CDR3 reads TGTGCCAGCAGCTCCGGACAGGCCCGCGCCTATGGCTACACCTTC.

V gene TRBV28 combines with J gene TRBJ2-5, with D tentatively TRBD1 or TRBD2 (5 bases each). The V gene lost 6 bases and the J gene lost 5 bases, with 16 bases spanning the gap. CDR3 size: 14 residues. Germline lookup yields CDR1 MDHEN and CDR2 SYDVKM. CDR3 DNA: TGTGCCAGCAGCCCATCCCTGGGGGTGGAGACCCAGTACTTC. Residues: CASSPSLGVETQYF.

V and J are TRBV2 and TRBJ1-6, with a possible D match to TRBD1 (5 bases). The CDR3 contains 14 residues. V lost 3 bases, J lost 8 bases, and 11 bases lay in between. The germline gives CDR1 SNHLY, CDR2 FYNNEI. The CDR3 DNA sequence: TGTGCCAGCAGTGATTGGAGGGGCCATTCACCCCTCCACTTT. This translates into CASSDWRGHSPLHF.